A selection of T cell receptor beta chains follows, all from one sample in a study of blood T cell repertoires in COVID-19. Here immunoSEQ multiplex PCR was the method, and the copy in TCRdb shows in-frame clones only, minus some. The sample holds over 120,000 clones, about 79% seen once. The sequenced sample was PBMCs or T cells enriched from blood (not recorded which). These receptors were taken from a man over 45 who had recovered from COVID-19. The CDR3 runs from the conserved cysteine through the conserved F or W. D genes are given only for firm matches. A clone size is listed for some rows: how often the clone was seen (once, few, many), or a class if it is expanded.

V: TRBV5-1
D: TRBD1
J: TRBJ2-7
size: NA
DNA: TGCGCCAGCAGCTTGGGATTGGGGACAGGGCAGGAGCAGTACTTC
CDR3: CASSLGLGTGQEQYF

V: TRBV7-9
D: TRBD2
J: TRBJ2-7
size: NA
DNA: TGTGCCAGCAGCTTAGCCGCGGGGGGGTTAAGCGAGCAGTACTTC
CDR3: CASSLAAGGLSEQYF

V: TRBV30
D: NA
J: TRBJ1-1
size: NA
DNA: TGTGCCTCCCCGAGCGGGGGACGCGGGACTGAAGCTTTCTTT
CDR3: CASPSGGRGTEAFF

V: TRBV2
D: TRBD2
J: TRBJ2-5
size: NA
DNA: TGTGCCAGCAGTGGTCCGTGGCTAGCGGGGGGGCAGTACTTC
CDR3: CASSGPWLAGGQYF

V: TRBV5-4
D: NA
J: TRBJ2-5
size: NA
DNA: TGTGCCAGCAGCACTGGGACAAGCCAAGAGACCCAGTACTTC
CDR3: CASSTGTSQETQYF

V: TRBV13
D: TRBD2
J: TRBJ2-3
size: NA
DNA: TGTGCCAGCAGGCCCTCGGGGTTTGCAGCGGGGGGTCGTGGGCAGTATTTT
CDR3: CASRPSGFAAGGRGQYF

V: TRBV3-1/TRBV3-2
D: TRBD1
J: TRBJ1-4
size: NA
DNA: TGTGCCAGCAGCCCGGGACAGGGGGCGACTGAAAAACTGTTTTTT
CDR3: CASSPGQGATEKLFF

V: TRBV30
D: TRBD1
J: TRBJ1-1
size: NA
DNA: TGTGCCTGGAAGGGGGCGACCCTCGGAGCTTTCTTT
CDR3: CAWKGATLGAFF

V: TRBV19
D: NA
J: TRBJ1-5
size: few
DNA: TGTGCCAGTAGTTACGACTGGGTAGGCAATCAGCCCCAGCATTTT
CDR3: CASSYDWVGNQPQHF

V: TRBV4-1
D: NA
J: TRBJ2-7
size: few
DNA: TGCGCCAGCAGCCAAGTTAATCTTGGCCCCTACGAGCAGTACTTC
CDR3: CASSQVNLGPYEQYF

V: TRBV19
D: NA
J: TRBJ2-6
size: NA
DNA: TGTGCCAGTAGCTCAACAGGGTCTGGGGCCAACGTCCTGACTTTC
CDR3: CASSSTGSGANVLTF

V: TRBV6-4
D: NA
J: TRBJ2-1
size: NA
DNA: TGTGCCAGCAGTGACTCGGTGGAGGGGGCATACAATGAGCAGTTCTTC
CDR3: CASSDSVEGAYNEQFF

V: TRBV7-2
D: TRBD2
J: TRBJ2-7
size: NA
DNA: TGTGCCAGCAGCTTGACCGGGACTACCTCCTACGAGCAGTACTTC
CDR3: CASSLTGTTSYEQYF

V: TRBV29-1
D: NA
J: TRBJ1-1
size: NA
DNA: TGCAGCGGCCTCCCCGGACAGAAGGGCACTGAAGCTTTCTTT
CDR3: CSGLPGQKGTEAFF

V: TRBV18
D: NA
J: TRBJ1-1
size: NA
DNA: TGTGCCAGCTCACGAGACAGAGTCTCCGCTTTCTTT
CDR3: CASSRDRVSAFF

V: TRBV30
D: NA
J: TRBJ2-1
size: NA
DNA: TGTGCCTGGAGTACGGGGTTGGGTCCCTACAATGAGCAGTTCTTC
CDR3: CAWSTGLGPYNEQFF

V: TRBV5-1
D: TRBD1
J: TRBJ1-2
size: NA
DNA: TGCGCCAGCAGCTTTGCTGGACAGGCGGGTTACTATGGCTACACCTTC
CDR3: CASSFAGQAGYYGYTF

V: TRBV9
D: NA
J: TRBJ2-1
size: NA
DNA: TGTGCCAGCAGCGTAGTAGCGGCCCCGTACAATGAGCAGTTCTTC
CDR3: CASSVVAAPYNEQFF

V: TRBV20-1
D: NA
J: TRBJ1-3
size: NA
DNA: TGCAGTGCTAGTAGGGGTCGGGGAAACACCATATATTTT
CDR3: CSASRGRGNTIYF

V: TRBV2
D: NA
J: TRBJ1-5
size: NA
DNA: TGTGCCAGCAGAATGTCCGGGAATCAGCCCCAGCATTTT
CDR3: CASRMSGNQPQHF

V: TRBV5-1
D: TRBD1
J: TRBJ2-3
size: NA
DNA: TGCGCCAGCAGCATCGGACAGGGGCCAGATACGCAGTATTTT
CDR3: CASSIGQGPDTQYF

V: TRBV6-5
D: TRBD2
J: TRBJ2-7
size: NA
DNA: TGTGCCAGCAGTTTCGCGGGGGTCCCTTCCTACGAGCAGTACTTC
CDR3: CASSFAGVPSYEQYF

V: TRBV2
D: NA
J: TRBJ2-7
size: NA
DNA: TGTGCCAGCAGTGAAATGCGGCTAGCGACCTACGAGCAGTACTTC
CDR3: CASSEMRLATYEQYF

V: TRBV3-1/TRBV3-2
D: TRBD2
J: TRBJ2-1
size: NA
DNA: TGTGCCAGCAGCCACTCCTCTGGGGAGACTAGCGGGGGCCTACTGTTCTTC
CDR3: CASSHSSGETSGGLLFF

V: TRBV28
D: NA
J: TRBJ1-1
size: NA
DNA: TGTGCCAGCAGGCTCCAGGGAGGAGGCACTGAAGCTTTCTTT
CDR3: CASRLQGGGTEAFF

V: TRBV9
D: NA
J: TRBJ2-5
size: NA
DNA: TGTGCCAGCAGCGTAGGACAGCAAGAGACCCAGTACTTC
CDR3: CASSVGQQETQYF